This T cell receptor beta chain was identified in a study of blood T cell repertoires in COVID-19 (dated by TCRdb to the early 2020s). For context, the study as a whole: Collaborator samples came from the United States, Italy and Spain and covered acute and convalescent phases of COVID-19. The prospective study material was composed of cDNA or gDNA derived from T cells, B-cell-depleted T cells, or PBMCs. Subjects who had been exposed to COVID-19, were actively infected with it, or had recovered from it provided the deeply sampled blood TCRbeta repertoires that made up the dataset. The repertoires were released in a freely available public database intended as a resource for research on the immune response to SARS-CoV-2. Samples came from the ongoing ImmuneRACE study (first 160 participants) plus 1,254 subjects from 6 global collaborators. A de-identified subject ID, COVID-19 status, age in years and sex were almost always included in the sample metadata. Where available, HLA class I and class II types were obtained from metadata supplied by the sample provider rather than from assay-based typing.

Whole blood was collected in K2EDTA tubes by collaborating institutions according to the institutions' own protocols. Collaborator samples were shipped for TCRbeta analysis as frozen whole blood, isolated PBMCs, or DNA extracted from either sample type. Via the germline V gene, CDR1 is MGHDK and CDR2 SYGVNS. Taken from cysteine to phenylalanine, the CDR3 has 16 residues. Only the CDR3 part of the read is kept: 48 bases, read in frame from the first base. Trimming accounts for 3 bases at V and 1 base at J, while the number of junction bases matched to no gene is 5. What the work shows at the level of the full study, not this receptor alone: Clinical and demographic metadata were provided uncurated, with the amount varying by source and participant.

TCRbeta CDR3 regions were amplified from genomic DNA using the immunoSEQ Assay, a bias-controlled multiplex PCR. On the authors' methods: The number of nucleated cells in each sample was estimated by amplification of reference gene primers within the assay. Sequence reads were collapsed and filtered to measure the absolute abundance of every unique TCRbeta CDR3 rearrangement. For each sample, productive Simpson clonality was calculated as the square root of Simpson's diversity index across productive rearrangements. Here the immuneACCESS table is served through TCRdb, limited to in-frame sequences with V and J called. Missing clones are a known gap in these copies; in checked studies unresolved V genes cover under half, and the rest lacks a known reason. V, J and clone size were drawn from that table, and D and trimming were deduced from the DNA. The sample profile shows tens of thousands of clones; roughly 87% of them were found once. The ten biggest clones cover 3% of the sample.

With respect to this clone: Which antigen it targets is not known. No base qualities exist here, and no much larger clone lies one base off it.

The source is a man aged 45-60 years with active COVID-19. The sample was peripheral blood. The chain is made from TRBV25-1 and TRBJ1-1, with 10 junctional bases fitting TRBD1. The CDR3 reads CASSDPRDRGNTEAFF. Read as DNA, the sequence is TGTGCCAGCAGTGACCCCCGGGACAGGGGGAACACTGAAGCTTTCTTT.